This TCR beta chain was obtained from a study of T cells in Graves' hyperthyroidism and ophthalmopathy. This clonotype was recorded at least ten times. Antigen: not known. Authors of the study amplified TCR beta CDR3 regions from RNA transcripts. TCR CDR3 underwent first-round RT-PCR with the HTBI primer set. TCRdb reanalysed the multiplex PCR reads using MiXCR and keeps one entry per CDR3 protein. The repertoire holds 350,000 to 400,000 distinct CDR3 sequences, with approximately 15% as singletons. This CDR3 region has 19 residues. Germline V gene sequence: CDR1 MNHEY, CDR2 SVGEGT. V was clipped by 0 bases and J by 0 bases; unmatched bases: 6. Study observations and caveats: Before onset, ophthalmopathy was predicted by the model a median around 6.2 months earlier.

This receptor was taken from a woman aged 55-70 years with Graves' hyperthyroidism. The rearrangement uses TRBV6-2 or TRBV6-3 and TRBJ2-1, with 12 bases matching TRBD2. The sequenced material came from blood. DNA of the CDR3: TGTGCCAGCAGTTACTCGACTAGCGGGAGAATGTCCTCCTACAATGAGCAGTTCTTC. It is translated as CASSYSTSGRMSSYNEQFF.